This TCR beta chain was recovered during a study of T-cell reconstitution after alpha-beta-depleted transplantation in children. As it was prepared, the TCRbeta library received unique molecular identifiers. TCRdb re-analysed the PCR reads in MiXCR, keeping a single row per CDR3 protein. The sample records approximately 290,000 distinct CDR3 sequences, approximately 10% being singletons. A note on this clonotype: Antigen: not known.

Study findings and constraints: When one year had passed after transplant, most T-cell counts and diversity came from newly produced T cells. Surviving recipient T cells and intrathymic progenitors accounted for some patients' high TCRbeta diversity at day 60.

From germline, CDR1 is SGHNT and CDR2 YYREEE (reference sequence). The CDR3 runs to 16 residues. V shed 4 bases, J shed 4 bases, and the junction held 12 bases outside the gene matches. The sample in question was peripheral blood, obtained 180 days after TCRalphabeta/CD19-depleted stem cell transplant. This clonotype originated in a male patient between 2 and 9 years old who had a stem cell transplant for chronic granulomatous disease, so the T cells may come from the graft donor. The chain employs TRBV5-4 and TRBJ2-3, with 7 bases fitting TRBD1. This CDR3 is CASSPDRAKVSDTQYF. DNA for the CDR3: TGTGCCAGCAGCCCAGACAGGGCCAAGGTGTCAGATACGCAGTATTTT.